These 29 T cell receptor beta chains were all obtained from the same sample, sequenced in a study of cytomegalovirus exposure and HLA in healthy donors (dated 2017 in TCRdb). Receptors were amplified or captured by the immunoSEQ multiplex PCR assay. For the multiplex PCR, a mixture combining 60 forward primers for TCR Vbeta segments and 13 reverse primers for TCR Jbeta segments was used. TCRdb took this table from immuneACCESS and kept in-frame rearrangements with V and J called. Such tables lack part of the clones; where checked against another copy, unresolved V genes explain under half of the gap, and the rest is unexplained. This sample holds about 92,000 clones; approximately 81% were observed only once. The ten largest clonotypes hold roughly 1.1% of the sample. Sequences were obtained from PBMCs. These receptors were taken from a girl aged 2 to 10 in good health and CMV-seropositive.

The V and J genes are TRBV4-1 and TRBJ1-4; the D is unclear. From germline, CDR1 is MGHRA and CDR2 YSYEKL. The CDR3 spans 16 residues. V dropped 4 bases and J dropped 2 bases, with 14 bases sitting between them. The chain's CDR3 is CASSPKGETTNEKLFF. The CDR3 bases are TGCGCCAGCAGCCCTAAGGGAGAGACGACTAATGAAAAACTGTTTTTT.

This clone came up once. This chain joins TRBV5-1 and TRBJ2-5; a weak D match, TRBD2 (6 bases). Trimming removed 2 bases at V and 3 bases at J, with 14 bases between. Per germline, CDR1 SGHRS and CDR2 YFSETQ. The CDR3 runs to 15 residues. Here the CDR3 reads CASSLTGTSKETQYF. CDR3 sequence (DNA): TGCGCCAGCAGCTTAACCGGGACTTCAAAAGAGACCCAGTACTTC.

This chain connects TRBV11-3 to TRBJ1-4; TRBD1 aligns across 11 bases. The CDR3 consists of 16 residues. V lost 1 base and J lost 6; bases outside the gene matches: 4. Germline V CDR1 and CDR2: SGHNT, YENEEA. Written as DNA, the CDR3 is TGTGCCAGCAGCTTAGTCGGACAGGGGGCGCATGAAAAACTGTTTTTT. Amino acid sequence: CASSLVGQGAHEKLFF.

The V gene is TRBV7-2, the J gene TRBJ2-1, with 13 bases identical to TRBD2. Unmatched junction bases numbered 5, after V lost 5 bases and J lost 7 bases. This CDR3 contains 15 residues. From germline, CDR1 is SGHTA and CDR2 FQGNSA. Here the CDR3 DNA reads TGTGCCAGCAGCCCGGGGACTAGCGGGATTAATGAGCAGTTCTTC. Protein product: CASSPGTSGINEQFF. The whole variable domain, filled in from reference TRBV7-2 and TRBJ2-1, reads GAGVSQSPSNKVTEKGKDVELRCDPISGHTALYWYRQSLGQGLEFLIYFQGNSAPDKSGLPSDRFSAERTGGSVSTLTIQRTQQEDSAVYLCASSPGTSGINEQFFGPGTRLTVL.

The chain uses TRBV4-3 and TRBJ2-7; D may be TRBD2 (6 bases). V dropped 3 bases and J dropped 2 bases, with 8 bases sitting between them. CDR1 LGHNA and CDR2 YSLEER come from the germline V gene. There are 13 residues in the CDR3. CDR3 loop: CASSHGGAYEQYF. The CDR3 DNA reads TGCGCCAGCAGCCACGGCGGGGCCTACGAGCAGTACTTC.

The V call is TRBV10-3, the J call TRBJ1-4, with D possibly TRBD1 on 6 matching bases. Trimming cost V 0 bases and J 0 bases, with 11 bases left between them. The CDR3 spans 17 residues. Germline V gives CDR1 ENHRY, CDR2 SYGVKD. CDR3 loop: CAISESQGPTTNEKLFF. In nucleotides, the CDR3 is TGTGCCATCAGTGAGTCGCAGGGGCCAACAACTAATGAAAAACTGTTTTTT.

The chain joins TRBV19 to TRBJ2-1, with D possibly matching TRBD2 (5 bases). Germline CDR1 and CDR2: LNHDA and SQIVND (reference sequence). The CDR3 sequence is 15 residues long. Trimming shortened V by 4 bases and J by 9 bases, and 19 bases separated the two germline ends. The CDR3 DNA reads TGTGCCAGTAGTAACGGCGGGCCCACGGAGAGTGAGCAGTTCTTC. It yields the protein CASSNGGPTESEQFF.

This chain connects TRBV5-6 to TRBJ1-5, with a weak D call TRBD1 (5 bases). This CDR3 is 15 amino acids long. V lost 4 bases and J 5 bases, leaving 16 bases between the germline ends. Germline loops: CDR1 SGHDT, CDR2 YYEEEE. This chain's CDR3 is CASSPSWGLHQPQHF. DNA for the CDR3: TGTGCCAGCAGCCCTTCTTGGGGCCTTCATCAGCCCCAGCATTTT.

In DNA, the CDR3 is TGTGCCACCAGCCGCCGGGACTCAGCAGTCGGGTACCAAGAGACCCAGTACTTC. It yields the protein CATSRRDSAVGYQETQYF. The chain links TRBV15 to TRBJ2-5; possible D gene TRBD2, 6 bases. CDR1 and CDR2 (germline): LNHNV, YYDKDF (reference sequence). This CDR3 has 18 amino acids. V gave up 5 bases and J gave up 0 bases, with 22 bases separating them.

V usage is TRBV2 and J usage is TRBJ1-2, with 10 bases fitting TRBD1. Germline CDR1 SNHLY, CDR2 FYNNEI. The CDR3 consists of 16 residues. V dropped 6 bases and J dropped 4; count of bases not matched to a gene: 11. The CDR3 sequence: CASSEGTGVSSYGYTF. DNA of the CDR3: TGTGCCAGCAGCGAGGGGACAGGGGTCTCCTCCTATGGCTACACCTTC.

The chain recombines TRBV4-2 with TRBJ2-3; no firm D call. The germline V gene encodes CDR1 LGHNA and CDR2 YNFKEQ. The CDR3 is 17 amino acids. Trimming pared 0 bases from V and 0 bases from J, leaving 13 bases between. The CDR3 DNA sequence: TGTGCCAGCAGCCAAGATAAAACTATAATTAGCACAGATACGCAGTATTTT. Encoded protein: CASSQDKTIISTDTQYF.

The gene calls are TRBV27 and TRBJ2-7, with TRBD2 matching 9 bases. Germline loops: CDR1 MNHEY, CDR2 SMNVEV (reference sequence). The CDR3 loop spans 15 amino acids. Trimming took 2 bases from V and 2 from J; bases not matched to a gene: 4. CDR3 sequence (DNA): TGTGCCAGCAGTTTAGCGGGGGGGGGAACCTACGAGCAGTACTTC. It is translated as CASSLAGGGTYEQYF.

This clone has just one count. V usage is TRBV27 and J usage is TRBJ2-1; D gene uncertain. V lost 7 bases and J 8 bases, leaving 15 bases between the germline ends. Germline lookup yields CDR1 MNHEY and CDR2 SMNVEV (reference sequence). The CDR3 has 13 residues. The CDR3 DNA is TGTGCCAGCAAAACTCCAATATTCCATGAGCAGTTCTTC. It encodes CASKTPIFHEQFF.

This clone has only one observation. The gene calls are TRBV27 and TRBJ1-2; the D gene is possibly TRBD1 (5 bases). Germline CDR1 MNHEY, CDR2 SMNVEV (reference sequence). This CDR3 spans 12 amino acids. V was trimmed by 7 bases and J by 0 bases, leaving 6 bases between them. The CDR3 DNA reads TGTGCCAGCATGGGGCCTAACTATGGCTACACCTTC. As protein: CASMGPNYGYTF.

This clone appeared a single time. The CDR3 DNA is TGCGCCAGCAGCCAAGCCCGAGGGAGGGCCTTGTCCGGGGAGCTGTTTTTT. Protein sequence: CASSQARGRALSGELFF. The V gene is TRBV4-1, the J gene TRBJ2-2; 7 nucleotides agree with TRBD2. Germline CDR1 is MGHRA and CDR2 is YSYEKL. The CDR3 runs 17 residues. V trimming: 1 base; J trimming: 6 bases; junction bases outside the gene matches: 11.

CDR3 DNA: TGTGCCATCAGTGACTCACTAGCGGGCACCCCCTACTACAATGAGCAGTTCTTC. This translates into CAISDSLAGTPYYNEQFF. The chain uses TRBV10-3 and TRBJ2-1; 9 bases are a match to TRBD2. The V and J ends lost 3 bases and 3 bases, in that order; junction bases with no gene match: 12. CDR1 is ENHRY, CDR2 SYGVKD, per germline. CDR3 length: 18 amino acids.

The V and J genes are TRBV14 and TRBJ2-1; D unclear. The CDR3 spans 18 residues. Trimming took 3 bases from V and 2 from J, leaving 20 bases between them. Germline V lookup: CDR1 SGHDN, CDR2 FVKESK. This chain's CDR3 is CASSQPRLQKVPYNEQFF. The CDR3 DNA reads TGTGCCAGCAGCCAGCCAAGACTCCAAAAGGTTCCCTACAATGAGCAGTTCTTC.

This clone was seen just once. This chain uses TRBV6-1 with TRBJ2-3, with D perhaps matching TRBD2 (5 bases). This CDR3 is 12 amino acids long. Germline CDR1 is MNHNS and CDR2 is SASEGT. V was trimmed by 8 bases and J by 2 bases, leaving 8 bases between them. DNA of the CDR3: TGTGCCAGCCGAGGGTTCACAGATACGCAGTATTTT. Protein sequence: CASRGFTDTQYF.

V and J are TRBV6-5 and TRBJ2-4, with D tentatively TRBD1 (5 bases). This CDR3 comprises 16 residues. V was cut by 0 bases and J by 0 bases, with 9 bases left in between. Germline CDR1 reads MNHEY; CDR2 reads SVGAGI. The CDR3 DNA sequence: TGTGCCAGCAGTTACTCTGGGGCAATAGCCAAAAACATTCAGTACTTC. It encodes CASSYSGAIAKNIQYF.

This clone was seen more than once but under ten times. The chain is built from TRBV6-1 and TRBJ1-5, with unresolved D. The CDR3 totals 13 residues. V was clipped by 3 bases and J by 6 bases, with 9 bases between them. The V gene's germline CDR1 is MNHNS and CDR2 SASEGT. The CDR3 DNA sequence: TGTGCCAGCAGTGACAGGTCTCGTCAGCCCCAGCATTTT. Translation: CASSDRSRQPQHF.

This chain joins TRBV7-9 and TRBJ1-1, with a tentative D call TRBD1 (5 bases). The CDR3 loop spans 14 amino acids. From germline, CDR1 is SEHNR and CDR2 FQNEAQ (reference sequence). Deletions cut 6 bases from V and 4 bases from J, with 15 bases between. The CDR3 DNA follows: TGTGCCAGCAGGATTTCGGGGGAGTTCACTGAAGCTTTCTTT. It encodes CASRISGEFTEAFF.

The J gene is TRBJ2-3, the V gene TRBV29-1; 7 positions match TRBD2. Looked up from germline, CDR1 is SQVTM and CDR2 is ANQGSEA. V was clipped by 8 bases and J by 5 bases; unmatched bases: 22. CDR3 length: 17 amino acids. The CDR3: CSTKPWGSGLNKDTQYF. Here the CDR3 DNA reads TGCAGCACAAAACCTTGGGGGTCGGGACTAAACAAAGATACGCAGTATTTT.

This rearrangement joins TRBV5-1 to TRBJ2-1, with D possibly matching TRBD2 (6 bases). CDR1 and CDR2 (germline): SGHRS, YFSETQ. V was cut by 5 bases and J by 0 bases, with 12 bases left in between. The CDR3 loop spans 15 amino acids. CDR3 bases: TGCGCCAGCAGGGTAGGCGGGGCCTCCTACAATGAGCAGTTCTTC. As protein: CASRVGGASYNEQFF.

The genes are TRBV6-5 and TRBJ2-3, with TRBD2 matching over 11 bases. From germline, CDR1 is MNHEY and CDR2 SVGAGI. The CDR3 covers 15 residues. J gave up 0 bases and V 8 bases, and 4 bases lay outside the gene matches. CDR3 protein: CASGLAGGSTDTQYF. As DNA, the CDR3 is TGTGCCAGCGGGTTAGCGGGAGGGAGCACAGATACGCAGTATTTT.

This chain links TRBV27 with TRBJ2-1, with 9 bases that match TRBD2. The CDR3 spans 15 residues. Germline loops: CDR1 MNHEY, CDR2 SMNVEV (reference sequence). Unmatched junction bases numbered 2, after V lost 2 bases and J lost 3 bases. As DNA, the CDR3 is TGTGCCAGCAGTTTAAGACTAGCGGACTACAATGAGCAGTTCTTC. Its protein product is CASSLRLADYNEQFF.

The chain is built from TRBV12-5 and TRBJ2-7; TRBD2 agrees at 9 bases. The V gene end was trimmed by 3 bases and the J gene end by 0 bases; junction bases not matched to a gene: 3. Germline CDR1 and CDR2: LGHNT and FRNRAP. This CDR3 has 15 amino acids. The CDR3: CASGFPSGNSYEQYF. The CDR3 DNA reads as TGTGCTAGTGGTTTTCCTAGCGGGAACTCCTACGAGCAGTACTTC. The entire variable domain, with the rest obtained from reference TRBV12-5 and TRBJ2-7, is as follows: DARVTQTPRHKVTEMGQEVTMRCQPILGHNTVFWYRQTMMQGLELLAYFRNRAPLDDSGMPKDRFSAEMPDATLATLKIQPSEPRDSAVYFCASGFPSGNSYEQYFGPGTRLTVT.

The chain couples TRBV6-1 to TRBJ1-1; D ambiguous. The CDR3 spans 13 residues. V was clipped by 3 bases and J by 0 bases, with 5 bases between them. The germline V gene encodes CDR1 MNHNS and CDR2 SASEGT. The CDR3 loop is CASSDEMNTEAFF. In DNA, the CDR3 is TGTGCCAGCAGTGATGAGATGAACACTGAAGCTTTCTTT.

V and J are TRBV14 and TRBJ2-2; weak D call: TRBD2 (5 bases). V gave up 4 bases and J gave up 1 base, with 19 bases separating them. Germline CDR1 reads SGHDN; CDR2 reads FVKESK. The CDR3 runs to 18 residues. DNA of the CDR3: TGTGCCAGCAGCCGGAACCCTCGGGGTTTGGGGAACACCGGGGAGCTGTTTTTT. It translates to CASSRNPRGLGNTGELFF.

This chain joins TRBV5-1 and TRBJ1-1, with D unresolved. The CDR3 runs 15 residues. The germline V gene has CDR1 SGHRS and CDR2 YFSETQ. V was shortened by 0 bases and J by 0 bases, with 9 bases between the two germline ends. CDR3 region: CASSLVGGMNTEAFF. The CDR3 DNA follows: TGCGCCAGCAGCTTGGTTGGAGGTATGAACACTGAAGCTTTCTTT. Filled out from reference TRBV5-1 and TRBJ1-1, the complete variable domain reads KAGVTQTPRYLIKTRGQQVTLSCSPISGHRSVSWYQQTPGQGLQFLFEYFSETQRNKGNFPGRFSGRQFSNSRSEMNVSTLELGDSALYLCASSLVGGMNTEAFFGQGTRLTVV.